This T cell receptor beta chain was recorded in a study of cytomegalovirus exposure and HLA in healthy donors. Both 60 Vbeta primers and 13 Jbeta primers went into the PCR. Sequenced by immunoSEQ multiplex PCR; TCRdb stores in-frame clones only, minus some. The data contain more than 90,000 clones, 78% of them singletons. The sequence derives from a woman between 35 and 50 years old in good health and CMV-seropositive. Sequencing input: PBMCs.

CDR3 DNA sequence: TGCGCCAGCAGTGAGTTTGGCGGGCCGGAAGGTACGCAGTATTTT. Protein: CASSEFGGPEGTQYF. The V gene is TRBV10-1, the J gene TRBJ2-3, with D possibly being TRBD2 (5 bases). This CDR3 is 15 amino acids long. V was trimmed by 1 base and J by 8 bases, leaving 16 bases between them. Per the germline V gene, CDR1 is WNHNN and CDR2 is SYGVQD (reference sequence).